This T cell receptor (beta chain) was recovered during a study of blood T cell repertoires in COVID-19. Per the germline V gene, CDR1 is SGHTS and CDR2 is YDEGEE. The CDR3 runs 12 residues. The germline V and J ends were trimmed by 2 bases and 6 bases, with 9 bases remaining between them. Method: immunoSEQ multiplex PCR; TCRdb's copy keeps in-frame clones and lacks some. The sample shows roughly 150,000 clones, under 90% of them seen only once. The material sequenced was PBMCs or T cells enriched from blood (not recorded which). The V call is TRBV5-8, the J call TRBJ2-7; D is undetermined. The origin of this receptor is a man in his sixties who had recovered from COVID-19. The CDR3 DNA follows: TGTGCCAGCAGCTTTTTGAGGTCCGAGCAGTACTTC. This gives the protein CASSFLRSEQYF.